Listed below are T cell receptor beta chains from one sample, sequenced in a study of control samples from healthy donors and cancer patients. Repertoires were generated with immunoSEQ multiplex PCR, while TCRdb's copy carries only in-frame clones and drops some. Of 150,000 or so clones listed, about 94% are singletons. Specimen: blood. The source is a woman aged 40 to 50 in good health. Both conserved end residues are part of each CDR3. Each record gives: J gene, D gene, V gene, CDR3 protein, CDR3 DNA. D genes are given only for firm matches.

j_call: TRBJ2-7; d_call: -; v_call: TRBV19; cdr3_aa: CASSRGNPSSSYEQYF; cdr3_nt: TGTGCCAGTAGTAGGGGAAACCCCTCGAGCTCCTACGAGCAGTACTTC
j_call: TRBJ1-4; d_call: -; v_call: TRBV7-2; cdr3_aa: CASSSGVRGRREKLFF; cdr3_nt: TGTGCCAGCAGCTCGGGGGTCAGGGGCAGAAGGGAAAAACTGTTTTTT
j_call: TRBJ1-1; d_call: -; v_call: TRBV7-3; cdr3_aa: CASSQNRDTEAFF; cdr3_nt: TGTGCCAGCAGCCAGAACAGAGACACTGAAGCTTTCTTT
j_call: TRBJ2-7; d_call: TRBD1; v_call: TRBV27; cdr3_aa: CASSRDRWAYEQYF; cdr3_nt: TGTGCCAGCAGTCGGGACAGGTGGGCCTACGAGCAGTACTTC
j_call: TRBJ2-2; d_call: -; v_call: TRBV7-9; cdr3_aa: CASSLDGPNTGELFF; cdr3_nt: TGTGCCAGCAGCTTGGATGGGCCGAACACCGGGGAGCTGTTTTTT
j_call: TRBJ2-1; d_call: TRBD2; v_call: TRBV6-4; cdr3_aa: CASSVLAGEGNEQFF; cdr3_nt: TGTGCCAGCAGTGTCCTAGCGGGAGAGGGTAATGAGCAGTTCTTC
j_call: TRBJ1-1; d_call: -; v_call: TRBV2; cdr3_aa: CASRTTGAFF; cdr3_nt: TGTGCCAGCAGGACGACTGGAGCTTTCTTT
j_call: TRBJ2-1; d_call: TRBD2; v_call: TRBV6-1; cdr3_aa: CASSERGLAGVYEQFF; cdr3_nt: TGTGCCAGCAGTGAAAGAGGCCTAGCGGGAGTATATGAGCAGTTCTTC
j_call: TRBJ2-7; d_call: -; v_call: TRBV2; cdr3_aa: CASRGWGNEQYF; cdr3_nt: TGTGCCAGCAGAGGGTGGGGGAACGAGCAGTACTTC
j_call: TRBJ1-1; d_call: -; v_call: TRBV29-1; cdr3_aa: CSVERSLNTEAFF; cdr3_nt: TGCAGCGTTGAGCGATCTTTGAACACTGAAGCTTTCTTT
j_call: TRBJ2-6; d_call: TRBD1; v_call: TRBV7-9; cdr3_aa: CASSPRDSELWANVLTF; cdr3_nt: TGTGCCAGCAGCCCCCGGGACAGTGAACTCTGGGCCAACGTCCTGACTTTC
j_call: TRBJ2-7; d_call: TRBD2; v_call: TRBV3-1/TRBV3-2; cdr3_aa: CASSQNFSGGPVEQYF; cdr3_nt: TGTGCCAGCAGCCAGAATTTTAGCGGGGGTCCGGTAGAGCAGTACTTC